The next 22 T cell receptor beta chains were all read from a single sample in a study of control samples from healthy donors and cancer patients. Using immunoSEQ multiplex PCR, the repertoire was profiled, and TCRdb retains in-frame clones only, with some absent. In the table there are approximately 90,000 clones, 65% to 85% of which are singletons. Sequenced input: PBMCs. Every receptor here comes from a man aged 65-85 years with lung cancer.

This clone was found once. The CDR3 region has the DNA TGTGCCTGGAGTCCAGACGGAGTTACCATATATTTT. Encoded protein: CAWSPDGVTIYF. V is TRBV30 and J is TRBJ1-3; D is undetermined. V was cut by 2 bases and J by 10 bases, with 12 bases left in between. In germline, CDR1 is GTSNPN, CDR2 SVGIG (reference sequence). This CDR3 comprises 12 residues.

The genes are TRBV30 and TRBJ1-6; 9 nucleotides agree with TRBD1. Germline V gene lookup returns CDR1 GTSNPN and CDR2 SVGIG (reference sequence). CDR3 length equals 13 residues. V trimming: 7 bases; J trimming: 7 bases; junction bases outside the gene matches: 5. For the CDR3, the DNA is TGTGCCTACTCGGGACAGGGAAATTCACCCCTCCACTTT. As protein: CAYSGQGNSPLHF.

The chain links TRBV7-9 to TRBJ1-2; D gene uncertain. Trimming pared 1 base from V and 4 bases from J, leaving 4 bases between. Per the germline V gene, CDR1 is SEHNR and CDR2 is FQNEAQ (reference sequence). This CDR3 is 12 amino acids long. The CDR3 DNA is TGTGCCAGCAGCTTAGAGATCTATGGCTACACCTTC. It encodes CASSLEIYGYTF. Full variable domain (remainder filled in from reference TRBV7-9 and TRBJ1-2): DTGVSQNPRHKITKRGQNVTFRCDPISEHNRLYWYRQTLGQGPEFLTYFQNEAQLEKSRLLSDRFSAERPKGSFSTLEIQRTEQGDSAMYLCASSLEIYGYTFGSGTRLTVV.

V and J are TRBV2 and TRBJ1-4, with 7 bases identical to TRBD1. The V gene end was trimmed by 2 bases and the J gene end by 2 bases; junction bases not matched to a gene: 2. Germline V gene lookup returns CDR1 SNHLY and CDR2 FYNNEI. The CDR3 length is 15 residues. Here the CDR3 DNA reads TGTGCCAGCAGTGAACAACAGGGGACTAATGAAAAACTGTTTTTT. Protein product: CASSEQQGTNEKLFF.

CDR3 region: CASSLRGTGGNEQFF. As DNA, the CDR3 is TGTGCCAGCAGCTTAAGAGGGACAGGGGGCAATGAGCAGTTCTTC. V is TRBV11-3 and J is TRBJ2-1; 11 positions agree with TRBD1. The V gene's germline CDR1 is SGHNT and CDR2 YENEEA. The CDR3 loop spans 15 amino acids. V gave up 2 bases and J gave up 6 bases; unmatched junction bases: 3.

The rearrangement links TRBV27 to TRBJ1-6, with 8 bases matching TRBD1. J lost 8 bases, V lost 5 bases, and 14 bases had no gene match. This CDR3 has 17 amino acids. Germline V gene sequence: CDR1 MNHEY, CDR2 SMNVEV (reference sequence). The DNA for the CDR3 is TGTGCCAGCAGTACGCAATTCCGGACAGGGAGGGATTCACCCCTCCACTTT. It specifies CASSTQFRTGRDSPLHF.

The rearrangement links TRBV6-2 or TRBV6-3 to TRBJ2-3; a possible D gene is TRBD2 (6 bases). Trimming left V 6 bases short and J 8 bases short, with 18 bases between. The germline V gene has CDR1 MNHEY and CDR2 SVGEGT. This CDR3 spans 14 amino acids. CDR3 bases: TGTGCCAGCAGCCCCGGGACTCTTCCTTCTACGCAGTATTTT. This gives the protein CASSPGTLPSTQYF.

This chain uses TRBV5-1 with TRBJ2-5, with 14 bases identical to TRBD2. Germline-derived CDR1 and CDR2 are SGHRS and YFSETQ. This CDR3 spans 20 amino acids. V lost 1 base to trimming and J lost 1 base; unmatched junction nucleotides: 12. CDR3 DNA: TGCGCCAGCAGCTTGCGGAGGCCTGGGACTAGCGGGGGACTCCAAGAGACCCAGTACTTC. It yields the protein CASSLRRPGTSGGLQETQYF.

CDR3: CASSAAGGTANNQPQHF. In nucleotides, the CDR3 is TGTGCCAGCAGCGCTGCAGGGGGCACGGCGAACAATCAGCCCCAGCATTTT. The chain has TRBV21-1 and TRBJ1-5; the table's TRBD1 call for D was not verified on the DNA. TRBV21-1 is a listed pseudogene. The CDR3 contains 17 residues.

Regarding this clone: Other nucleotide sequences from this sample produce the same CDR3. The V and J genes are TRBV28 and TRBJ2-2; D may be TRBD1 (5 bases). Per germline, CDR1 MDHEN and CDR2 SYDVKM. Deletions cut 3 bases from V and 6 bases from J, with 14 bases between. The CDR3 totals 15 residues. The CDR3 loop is CASSLGQGFPGELFF. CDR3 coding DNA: TGTGCCAGCAGTTTGGGGCAGGGATTCCCCGGGGAGCTGTTTTTT.

DNA for the CDR3: TGTGCCAGCAGCTTAGTTGACCGTGACAGGGGTAAGGGCTACACCTTC. Encoded protein: CASSLVDRDRGKGYTF. J is TRBJ1-2 and V is TRBV5-6, with 8 bases aligning to TRBD1. Trimming cost V 2 bases and J 8 bases; bases outside gene matches: 14. CDR1 SGHDT and CDR2 YYEEEE come from the germline V gene. The CDR3 extends over 16 amino acids. The full variable domain, its missing parts supplied by reference TRBV5-6 and TRBJ1-2, is DAGVTQSPTHLIKTRGQQVTLRCSPKSGHDTVSWYQQALGQGPQFIFQYYEEEERQRGNFPDRFSGHQFPNYSSELNVNALLLGDSALYLCASSLVDRDRGKGYTFGSGTRLTVV.

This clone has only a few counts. The CDR3 reads CASSSLGGSGGAGDTQYF. In nucleotides, the CDR3 is TGTGCCAGCAGTTCCCTGGGCGGAAGCGGGGGGGCTGGAGATACGCAGTATTTT. The rearrangement joins TRBV7-3 to TRBJ2-3; TRBD2 matches at 10 bases. The CDR3 runs to 18 residues. Losses at the gene ends were 6 bases for V and 5 bases for J; bases not matched to a gene: 17. Per the germline V gene, CDR1 is SGHTA and CDR2 is FQGTGA.

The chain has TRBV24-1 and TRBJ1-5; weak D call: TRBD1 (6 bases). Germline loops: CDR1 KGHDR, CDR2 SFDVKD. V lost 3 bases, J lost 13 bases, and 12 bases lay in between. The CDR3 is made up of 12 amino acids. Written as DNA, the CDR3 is TGTGCCACCAGTGATAGCAGGGGTCGTCAGCATTTT. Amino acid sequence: CATSDSRGRQHF.

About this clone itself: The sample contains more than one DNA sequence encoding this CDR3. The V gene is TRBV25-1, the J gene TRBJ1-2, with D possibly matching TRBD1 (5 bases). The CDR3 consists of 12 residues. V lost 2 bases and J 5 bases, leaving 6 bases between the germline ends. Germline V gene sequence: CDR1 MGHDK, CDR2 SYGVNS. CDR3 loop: CASSEQGYGYTF. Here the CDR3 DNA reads TGTGCCAGCAGTGAACAGGGATATGGCTACACCTTC.

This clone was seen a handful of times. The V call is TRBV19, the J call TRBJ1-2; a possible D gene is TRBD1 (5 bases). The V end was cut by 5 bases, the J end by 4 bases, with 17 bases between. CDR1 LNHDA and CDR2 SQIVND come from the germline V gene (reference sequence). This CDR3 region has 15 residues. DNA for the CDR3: TGTGCCAGTAGTCCCGGGGCAGGTCAAGGCTATGGCTACACCTTC. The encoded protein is CASSPGAGQGYGYTF.

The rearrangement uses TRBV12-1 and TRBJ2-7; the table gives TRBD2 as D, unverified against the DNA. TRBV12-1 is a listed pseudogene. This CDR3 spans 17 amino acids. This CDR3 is CASSVGLAGVEPYEQYF. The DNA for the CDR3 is TGTGCCAGCAGCGTGGGACTAGCGGGGGTGGAACCTTACGAGCAGTACTTC.

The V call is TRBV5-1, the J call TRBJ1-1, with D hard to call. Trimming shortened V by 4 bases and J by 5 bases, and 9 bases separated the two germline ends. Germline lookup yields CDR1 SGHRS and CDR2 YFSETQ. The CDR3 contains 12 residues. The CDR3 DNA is TGCGCCAGCAGCCCCCTTGGGACTGAAGCTTTCTTT. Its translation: CASSPLGTEAFF.

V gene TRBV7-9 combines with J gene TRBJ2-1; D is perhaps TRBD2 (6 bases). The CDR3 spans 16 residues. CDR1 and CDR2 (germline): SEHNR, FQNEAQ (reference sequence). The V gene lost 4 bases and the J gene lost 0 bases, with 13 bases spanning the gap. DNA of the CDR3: TGTGCCAGCAGCTCCATTCTAGCGTTCTCCTACAATGAGCAGTTCTTC. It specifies CASSSILAFSYNEQFF.

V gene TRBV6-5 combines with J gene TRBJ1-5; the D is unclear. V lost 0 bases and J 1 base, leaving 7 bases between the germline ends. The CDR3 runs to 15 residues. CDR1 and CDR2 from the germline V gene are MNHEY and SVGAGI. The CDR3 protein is CASSYSSRSNQPQHF. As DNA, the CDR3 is TGTGCCAGCAGTTACTCAAGCAGGAGCAATCAGCCCCAGCATTTT.

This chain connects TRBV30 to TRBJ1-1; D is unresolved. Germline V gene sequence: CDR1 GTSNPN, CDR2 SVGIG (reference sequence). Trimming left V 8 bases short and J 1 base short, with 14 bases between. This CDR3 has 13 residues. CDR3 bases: TGTGCCGGGGAGGCGGCGGCGAACACTGAAGCTTTCTTT. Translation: CAGEAAANTEAFF.

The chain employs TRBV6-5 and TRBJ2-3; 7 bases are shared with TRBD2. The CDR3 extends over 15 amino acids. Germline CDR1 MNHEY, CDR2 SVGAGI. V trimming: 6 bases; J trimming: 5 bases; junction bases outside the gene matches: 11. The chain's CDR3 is CASRPGLVVGDTQYF. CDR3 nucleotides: TGTGCCAGCAGACCTGGACTAGTTGTTGGAGATACGCAGTATTTT.

The CDR3 region is CASSYRPWTGELFF. The CDR3 DNA is TGTGCCAGCAGTTACAGGCCTTGGACCGGGGAGCTGTTTTTT. The chain joins TRBV27 to TRBJ2-2; possible D gene TRBD1, 5 bases. Per the germline V gene, CDR1 is MNHEY and CDR2 is SMNVEV (reference sequence). This CDR3 comprises 14 residues. Trimming stripped 4 bases from V and 5 bases from J, with 11 bases between.